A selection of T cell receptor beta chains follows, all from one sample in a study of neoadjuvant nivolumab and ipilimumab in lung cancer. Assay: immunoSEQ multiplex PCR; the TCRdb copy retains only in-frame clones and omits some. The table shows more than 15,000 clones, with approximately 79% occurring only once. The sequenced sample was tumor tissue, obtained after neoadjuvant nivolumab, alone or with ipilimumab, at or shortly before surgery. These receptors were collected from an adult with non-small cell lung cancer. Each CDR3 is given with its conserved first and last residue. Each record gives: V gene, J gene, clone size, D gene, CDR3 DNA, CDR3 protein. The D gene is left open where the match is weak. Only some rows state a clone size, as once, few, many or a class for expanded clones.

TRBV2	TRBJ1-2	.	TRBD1	TGTGCCAGCACCGAAAACCAGGGGGCGCGCGGCTACACCTTC	CASTENQGARGYTF
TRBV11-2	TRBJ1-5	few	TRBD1	TGTGCCAGCAGTGCCGGGACAGGCGAGAATCAGCCCCAGCATTTT	CASSAGTGENQPQHF
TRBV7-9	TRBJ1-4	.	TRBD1	TGTGCCAGCAGCTCCAGGGGGGTTAATGAAAAACTGTTTTTT	CASSSRGVNEKLFF
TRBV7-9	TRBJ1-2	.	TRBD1	TGTGCCAGCAGCCCCCACGGACAGGCTAACTATGGCTACACCTTC	CASSPHGQANYGYTF
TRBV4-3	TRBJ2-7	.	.	TGCGCCAGCAGCCAAGAGGGCCCTTACGAGCAGTACTTC	CASSQEGPYEQYF
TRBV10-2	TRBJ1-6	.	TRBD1	TGCGCCAGCACTGACAGGGGGGGTTCACCCCTCCACTTT	CASTDRGGSPLHF
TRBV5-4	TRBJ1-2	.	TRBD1	TGTGCCAGCAGCGAGACAGGGCGTAACTATGGCTACACCTTC	CASSETGRNYGYTF
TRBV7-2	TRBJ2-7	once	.	TGTGCCAGCAGCTTAGCGGGGCGCTCCCGAAAAGTGGACGAGCAGTACTTC	CASSLAGRSRKVDEQYF
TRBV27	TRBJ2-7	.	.	TGTGCCAGCAGTTCGGGTAGGCGGCTACGTGGGCAGTACTTC	CASSSGRRLRGQYF
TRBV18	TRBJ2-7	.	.	TGTGCCAGCTCACCACAGCTGTACGAGCAGTACTTC	CASSPQLYEQYF
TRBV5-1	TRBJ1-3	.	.	TGCGCCAGCAGCTTGGCGGTGGGCTCTGGAAACACCATATATTTT	CASSLAVGSGNTIYF
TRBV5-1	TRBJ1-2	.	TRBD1	TGCGCCAGCAGCACGGGACAGCGGGGTGGCTACACCTTC	CASSTGQRGGYTF
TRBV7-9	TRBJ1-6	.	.	TGTGCCAGCAGCCCCGGCGGAGGAAATTCACCCCTCCACTTT	CASSPGGGNSPLHF
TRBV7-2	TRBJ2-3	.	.	TGTGCCAGCAGCGTGGCAGCGATTAGCACAGATACGCAGTATTTT	CASSVAAISTDTQYF
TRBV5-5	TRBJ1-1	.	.	TGTGCCAGCAGCGTCCGGGGGGGTGACACTGAAGCTTTCTTT	CASSVRGGDTEAFF
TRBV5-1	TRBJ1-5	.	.	TGCGCCAGCAGCTTGGAGAGTGCCAATCAGCCCCAGCATTTT	CASSLESANQPQHF
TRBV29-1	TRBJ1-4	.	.	TGCAGCGTTGGGGACGATGGCCTTGAAAAACTGTTTTTT	CSVGDDGLEKLFF
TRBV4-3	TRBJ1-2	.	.	TGCGCCAGCAAAGGGTATACGGGGAGTAATTATGGCTACACCTTC	CASKGYTGSNYGYTF
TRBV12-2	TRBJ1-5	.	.	TGTGCAAGTCTCAATACGCCCCAGCATTTT	CASLNTPQHF
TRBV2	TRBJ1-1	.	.	TGTGCCAGCAGTGAAAGGCCGGGCATGAACACTGAAGCTTTCTTT	CASSERPGMNTEAFF
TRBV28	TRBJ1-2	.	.	TGTGCCAGCAGTTTACCGGGAAGGGGCTACACCTTC	CASSLPGRGYTF
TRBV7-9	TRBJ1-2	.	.	TGTGCCAGCAGCTTAGGTACAGAGGGCTATGGCTACACCTTC	CASSLGTEGYGYTF
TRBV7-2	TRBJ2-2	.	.	TGTGCCAGCAGCTCCCGGGGAGCGGTTCTCACCGGGGAGCTGTTTTTT	CASSSRGAVLTGELFF
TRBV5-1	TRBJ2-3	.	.	TGCGCCAGCAGCTTACAGGGCCGCCCAGATACGCAGTATTTT	CASSLQGRPDTQYF
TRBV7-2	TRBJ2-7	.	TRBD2	TGTGCCAGCAGCTCCCAGCCCACTAGCGGGGGCAGGTACGAGCAGTACTTC	CASSSQPTSGGRYEQYF
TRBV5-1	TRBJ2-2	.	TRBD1	TGCGCCAGCAGCTTGGCCGACAGGGCCGGGGAGCTGTTTTTT	CASSLADRAGELFF
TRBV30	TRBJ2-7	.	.	TGTGCCTGGAACCCGACGGGGAAGGGAACCTACGAGCAGTACTTC	CAWNPTGKGTYEQYF
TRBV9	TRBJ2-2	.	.	TGTGCCAGCAGCGGGGTCTTTTCCGGGGAGCTGTTTTTT	CASSGVFSGELFF
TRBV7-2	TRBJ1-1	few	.	TGTGCCAGCAGCTTGCGACAGACCGAAGCTTTCTTT	CASSLRQTEAFF
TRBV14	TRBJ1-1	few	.	TGTGCCAGCAGCCTGATAGTCGGGACACCCGTAGCTTTCTTT	CASSLIVGTPVAFF
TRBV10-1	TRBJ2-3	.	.	TGCGCCAGCAGTGATGAGGCAGATACGCAGTATTTT	CASSDEADTQYF
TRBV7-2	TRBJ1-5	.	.	TGTGCCAGCAGCTTAGAGGGGGGTCAGCCCCAGCATTTT	CASSLEGGQPQHF
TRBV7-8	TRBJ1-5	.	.	TGTGCCAGCAGCTCTACCATGTATAGCAATCAGCCCCAGCATTTT	CASSSTMYSNQPQHF
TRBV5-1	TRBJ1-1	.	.	TGCGCCAGCAGCTTGGTCGCAGGGGCGAACACTGAAGCTTTCTTT	CASSLVAGANTEAFF
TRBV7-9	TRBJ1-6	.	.	TGTGCCAGCAGCTTAAATCAGCAGGGAAACTCACCCCTCCACTTT	CASSLNQQGNSPLHF
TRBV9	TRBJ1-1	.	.	TGTGCCAGCAGCGCCCGGGGGAACGGAAACACTGAAGCTTTCTTT	CASSARGNGNTEAFF
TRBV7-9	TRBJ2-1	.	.	TGTGCCAGCAGCCCCACCCGACTACCCTTCAATGAGCAGTTCTTC	CASSPTRLPFNEQFF
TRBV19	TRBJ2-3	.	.	TGTGCCAGTAGTATAGGACTCGCGGGACGCACAGATACGCAGTATTTT	CASSIGLAGRTDTQYF
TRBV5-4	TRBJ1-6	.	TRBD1	TGTGCCAGCAGCATACAGGGGAGTTCACCCCTCCACTTT	CASSIQGSSPLHF
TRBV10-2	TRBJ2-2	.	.	TGCGCCAGCAGTGAAGGGGGCACCGGGGAGCTGTTTTTT	CASSEGGTGELFF
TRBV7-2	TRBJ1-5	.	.	TGTGCCAGCAGCGTTGGGGAGTGGAATCAGCCCCAGCATTTT	CASSVGEWNQPQHF
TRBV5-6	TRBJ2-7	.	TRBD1	TGTGCCAGCAGCTTACTGACAGGGATCGACGAGCAGTACTTC	CASSLLTGIDEQYF
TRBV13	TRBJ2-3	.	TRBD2	TGTGCCAGCACCCGGGGGGGCCAGGGCACAGATACGCAGTATTTT	CASTRGGQGTDTQYF
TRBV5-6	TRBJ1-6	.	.	TGTGCCAGCAGCTTGCAAGGGAATTCACCCCTCCACTTT	CASSLQGNSPLHF
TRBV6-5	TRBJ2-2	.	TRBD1	TGTGCCAGCAGACGGACAGGGTCGACCGGGGAGCTGTTTTTT	CASRRTGSTGELFF
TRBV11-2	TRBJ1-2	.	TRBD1	TGTGCCAGCAGCTTAGAAGGGACAGAGAGTAACTATGGCTACACCTTC	CASSLEGTESNYGYTF